These 14 T cell receptor beta chains originate from one sample sequenced in a study of human T cells and chemical hapten exposure. A single record per CDR3 protein comes from TCRdb applying MiXCR to the RACE reads. The sample records about 99,000 distinct CDR3 sequences, around 12% being singletons. Regarding time point: patch test 1, 2 weeks after DPC sensitization. Described treatment: therapeutic diphenylcyclopropenone sensitization with weekly scalp DPC. The sample was whole blood, taken in connection with sensitization to the hapten diphenylcyclopropenone (DPC). These receptors were taken from a woman in her 40s with alopecia areata. Some clones in this sample may be carry-over from other donors' samples.

This clonotype was counted a few times. This chain links TRBV24-1 with TRBJ2-3; D may be TRBD1 (6 bases). The CDR3 runs to 20 residues. Trimming pared 7 bases from V and 4 bases from J, leaving 32 bases between. Germline V gene data show CDR1 as KGHDR and CDR2 as SFDVKD. DNA of the CDR3: TGTGCCACCAGGCTACCCATCCGGTTGACCAGGGGCCTGAGCCCAGATACGCAGTATTTT. Translation gives CATRLPIRLTRGLSPDTQYF.

The table lists this clonotype with a few counts. The CDR3 region is CASSSPDSPTGELFF. CDR3 DNA: TGTGCCAGCAGTTCTCCGGACTCTCCCACCGGGGAGCTGTTTTTT. The rearrangement links TRBV27 to TRBJ2-2; TRBD2 is a possible D gene (5 bases). Trimming left V 4 bases short and J 4 bases short, with 13 bases between. Looked up from germline, CDR1 is MNHEY and CDR2 is SMNVEV (reference sequence). The CDR3 covers 15 residues.

The chain has TRBV6-2 or TRBV6-3 and TRBJ2-2, with D uncertain. Germline V gene data show CDR1 as MNHEY and CDR2 as SVGEGT. CDR3 length equals 13 residues. The V gene lost 4 bases and the J gene lost 3 bases, with 6 bases spanning the gap. The CDR3 DNA sequence: TGTGCCAGCAGTTCCGACTACACCGGGGAGCTGTTTTTT. This translates into CASSSDYTGELFF.

This clonotype has more than one count but fewer than ten. The chain combines TRBV14 with TRBJ2-2; D is undetermined. Germline CDR1 and CDR2: SGHDN and FVKESK. This CDR3 has 14 amino acids. V was cut by 0 bases and J by 3 bases, with 5 bases left in between. As DNA, the CDR3 is TGTGCCAGCAGCCAAGACAGCTACACCGGGGAGCTGTTTTTT. Its protein product is CASSQDSYTGELFF.

The chain is built from TRBV6-2 or TRBV6-3 and TRBJ2-5; D remains ambiguous. Germline CDR1 is MNHEY and CDR2 is SVGEGT. The length of the CDR3 is 13 residues. V lost 2 bases and J 4 bases, leaving 8 bases between the germline ends. DNA for the CDR3: TGTGCCAGCAGTTACGCCCCTCGAGAGACCCAGTACTTC. Amino acid sequence: CASSYAPRETQYF.

The table lists this clonotype with many counts. This chain links TRBV6-2 or TRBV6-3 with TRBJ2-2; D perhaps matches TRBD2 (5 bases). Trimming pared 4 bases from V and 5 bases from J, leaving 17 bases between. The germline V gene has CDR1 MNHEY and CDR2 SVGEGT. The CDR3 totals 16 residues. In nucleotides, the CDR3 is TGTGCCAGCAGTTTGGGTGCGGGCCGGTCTACCGGGGAGCTGTTTTTT. Its protein is CASSLGAGRSTGELFF.

This clonotype was counted many times. This chain joins TRBV27 and TRBJ2-3; D uncertain. Germline V lookup: CDR1 MNHEY, CDR2 SMNVEV (reference sequence). This CDR3 has 14 amino acids. Trimming pared 3 bases from V and 4 bases from J, leaving 11 bases between. The CDR3 DNA reads as TGTGCCAGCAGTTTTCGATATCCCCCAGATACGCAGTATTTT. Translation: CASSFRYPPDTQYF.

This clonotype has more than one count but fewer than ten. The gene calls are TRBV5-6 and TRBJ2-5; unclear D gene. Germline CDR1 SGHDT, CDR2 YYEEEE. The V gene lost 9 bases and the J gene lost 1 base, with 16 bases spanning the gap. The CDR3 contains 14 residues. CDR3 residues: CATNPTGIQETQYF. The CDR3 DNA follows: TGTGCCACCAATCCGACCGGAATCCAAGAGACCCAGTACTTC.

This clonotype has just a few counts. The chain employs TRBV15 and TRBJ2-5, with 10 bases fitting TRBD2. J lost 5 bases, V lost 4 bases, and 7 bases had no gene match. CDR1 is LNHNV and CDR2 is YYDKDF in the germline V gene (reference sequence). This CDR3 is built from 15 residues. This CDR3 reads CATSNSGRAGETQYF. The CDR3, as DNA: TGTGCCACCAGCAACAGCGGGAGGGCCGGCGAGACCCAGTACTTC.

This clonotype was seen a few times. The chain carries TRBV4-3 and TRBJ1-5; possible D gene TRBD1, 6 bases. V lost 0 bases and J 6 bases, leaving 12 bases between the germline ends. CDR3 length equals 15 residues. The germline V gene encodes CDR1 LGHNA and CDR2 YSLEER. The CDR3 is CASSQDYREAQPQHF. The CDR3 bases are TGCGCCAGCAGCCAAGATTACAGGGAGGCTCAGCCCCAGCATTTT.

The chain is built from TRBV18 and TRBJ1-1, with a weak D call TRBD1 (5 bases). Germline V gene sequence: CDR1 KGHSH, CDR2 LQKENI. The CDR3 has 13 residues. V lost 3 bases to trimming and J lost 11 bases, with 16 bases between them. The CDR3 protein is CASSPAGRVLAFF. The CDR3 DNA reads TGTGCCAGCTCACCTGCCGGCAGGGTGCTGGCTTTCTTT.

In its sample, this clonotype was seen a few times. The rearrangement uses TRBV18 and TRBJ2-5, with D unresolved. V gave up 5 bases and J gave up 5 bases, with 18 bases separating them. The CDR3 loop spans 15 amino acids. CDR1 is KGHSH, CDR2 LQKENI, per germline. Here the CDR3 reads CASSSDSPPAETQYF. In DNA, the CDR3 is TGTGCCAGCTCATCCGACTCGCCCCCTGCGGAGACCCAGTACTTC.

This clonotype has a handful of counts. J is TRBJ2-7 and V is TRBV29-1, with a tentative D call TRBD2 (5 bases). This CDR3 has 14 residues. Between the trimmed V and J ends, which lost 3 bases and 4 bases, there was a span of 16 bases. Germline CDR1 is SQVTM and CDR2 is ANQGSEA. The CDR3 DNA is TGCAGCGTTGAGAGGTCGGGGATGGGATACGAGCAGTACTTC. It yields the protein CSVERSGMGYEQYF.

The chain has TRBV5-1 and TRBJ2-1; 12 bases align to TRBD2. The CDR3 is made up of 17 amino acids. Trimming took 0 bases from V and 7 from J; bases not matched to a gene: 8. CDR1 and CDR2 (germline): SGHRS, YFSETQ. DNA of the CDR3: TGCGCCAGCAGCTTGGACTTGACTAGCGGGGGATATAATGAGCAGTTCTTC. Amino acids: CASSLDLTSGGYNEQFF. Complete variable domain (other parts from reference TRBV5-1 and TRBJ2-1): KAGVTQTPRYLIKTRGQQVTLSCSPISGHRSVSWYQQTPGQGLQFLFEYFSETQRNKGNFPGRFSGRQFSNSRSEMNVSTLELGDSALYLCASSLDLTSGGYNEQFFGPGTRLTVL.